This entry concerns a single TCR beta chain. This sample was included in a study of control samples from healthy donors and cancer patients. This CDR3 is 13 amino acids long. Trimming removed 3 bases from V and 11 bases from J, with 16 bases in between. Germline values: CDR1 SNHLY, CDR2 FYNNEI. Only in-frame clones appear in the TCRdb table, and some are missing; sequencing was by immunoSEQ multiplex PCR. Altogether around 23,000 clones are present, 75% to 90% being singletons, with the ten largest covering about two fifths. This sequence was found in a man between 60 and 70 years old with head and neck cancer. V usage is TRBV2 and J usage is TRBJ1-1; a possible D gene is TRBD1 (6 bases). Sequenced: PBMCs. Here the CDR3 DNA reads TGTGCCAGCAGTGACCCGACAGGCCTTGGGGCTTTCTTT. As protein: CASSDPTGLGAFF.